This T cell receptor (beta chain) was recorded in a study of blood T cell repertoires in COVID-19. Study-wide background: Whether acute or convalescent, the COVID-19 samples came from the United States, Italy and Spain. PBMCs, B-cell-depleted T cells, or T cells provided the cDNA or gDNA that made up the material.

The germline CDR1 and CDR2 sequences are MDHEN and SYDVKM. This CDR3 is 14 amino acids long. Deletions cut 6 bases from V and 4 bases from J, with 15 bases between. The table lists this clone with a few counts. Authors' data handling: Estimation of nucleated cell counts was performed using reference gene primer amplification. Assay: immunoSEQ multiplex PCR; the TCRdb copy retains only in-frame clones and omits some. V, J and clone size are taken as reported in that table, and D and trimming were inferred from the DNA itself. This sample yields 93,000 or so clones, of which around 84% are seen a single time; about 11% belongs to the top ten.

The V gene is TRBV28, the J gene TRBJ1-1, with a weak D call TRBD1 (5 bases). Sequenced sample: peripheral blood. This sequence was found in a human donor in a cohort sampled during active COVID-19. The CDR3 bases are TGTGCCAGCAGCCTGTCAGGGTCGAGCACTGAAGCTTTCTTT. It codes for CASSLSGSSTEAFF.